This T cell receptor (beta chain) was identified during a study of blood T cell repertoires in COVID-19 (dated by TCRdb to about 2020). About the study as a whole: Samples covering the acute and convalescent phases of COVID-19 were provided by collaborators in the United States, Italy and Spain. The material from the prospective study consisted of cDNA or gDNA derived from T cells, B-cell-depleted T cells, or PBMCs. A de-identified subject ID, COVID-19 status, age in years and sex were almost always included in the sample metadata. The dataset comprised deeply sampled blood TCRbeta repertoires from subjects exposed to, actively infected with, or recovered from COVID-19. The samples were drawn from two sources: the first 160 participants of the ongoing ImmuneRACE study, and 950 to 1,500 subjects contributed by 6 global collaborators. HLA class I and class II types, where available, came from metadata supplied by the sample provider rather than from assay-based typing. A freely available public database, intended as a resource for researchers studying the immune response to SARS-CoV-2, is where the repertoires were released.

The CDR3 holds 13 amino acids from the cysteine to the phenylalanine. Of the read, only the CDR3 DNA is kept; its 39 bases are in frame from base 1. CDR1 MDHEN and CDR2 SYDVKM are derived from the germline V gene. The germline V end is reduced by 10 bases and the J end by 6 bases; junction bases left unmatched: 8. This clone has just one count. What this receptor recognizes is not known. No qualities accompany the bases; no much larger clone lies one base away. On the study overall, not on this receptor specifically: Clinical and demographic metadata were provided uncurated, with the amount varying by source and participant.

Whole blood was collected in K2EDTA tubes by collaborating institutions according to the institutions' own protocols. For TCRbeta analysis, collaborator samples were shipped as frozen whole blood, as isolated PBMCs, or as DNA extracted from either sample type. The immunoSEQ Assay, a bias-controlled multiplex PCR, was used to amplify TCRbeta CDR3 regions from genomic DNA. In the authors' own workflow: Nucleated cell counts per sample were estimated from amplification of reference gene primers within the assay. To quantify the absolute abundance of each unique TCRbeta CDR3 rearrangement, sequence reads were collapsed and filtered. For each sample, productive Simpson clonality was calculated as the square root of Simpson's diversity index across productive rearrangements. The source is immuneACCESS, and TCRdb retained only in-frame sequences with V and J called. Part of the clones is not carried over; for the studies checked, unresolved V genes explain less than half of this, and the remainder is unexplained. The D gene and trimming were derived from the DNA, and the V and J assignments and clone size from that table. This sample is represented by some 240,000 clones; around 81% of them were singletons. The top ten constitute roughly 12% of the sample.

Specimen: peripheral blood. The V and J genes are TRBV28 and TRBJ2-7, with 11 bases aligning to TRBD1. The TCR originated in a human donor in a cohort sampled during active COVID-19. The nucleotide sequence reads as follows: TGTGCCACCATACCGGGACAGGGGGGCGAGCAGTACTTC. This is translated as CATIPGQGGEQYF.